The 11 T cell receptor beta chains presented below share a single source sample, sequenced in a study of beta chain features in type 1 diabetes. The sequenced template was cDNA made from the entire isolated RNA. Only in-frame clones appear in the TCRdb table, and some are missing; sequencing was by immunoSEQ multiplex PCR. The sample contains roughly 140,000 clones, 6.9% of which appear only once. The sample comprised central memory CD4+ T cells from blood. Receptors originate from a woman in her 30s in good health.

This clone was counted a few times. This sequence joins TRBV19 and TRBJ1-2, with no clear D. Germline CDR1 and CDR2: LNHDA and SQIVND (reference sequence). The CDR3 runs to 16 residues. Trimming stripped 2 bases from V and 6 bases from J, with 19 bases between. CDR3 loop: CASSISRQSLGDGYTF. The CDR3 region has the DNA TGTGCCAGTAGTATAAGTCGCCAGAGCCTCGGGGATGGCTACACCTTC.

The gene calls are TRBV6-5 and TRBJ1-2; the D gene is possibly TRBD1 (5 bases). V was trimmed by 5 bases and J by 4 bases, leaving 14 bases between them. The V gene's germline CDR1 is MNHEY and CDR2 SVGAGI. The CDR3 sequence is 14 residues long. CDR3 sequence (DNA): TGTGCCAGCAGTGACGTAGGGACTTTCTATGGCTACACCTTC. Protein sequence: CASSDVGTFYGYTF.

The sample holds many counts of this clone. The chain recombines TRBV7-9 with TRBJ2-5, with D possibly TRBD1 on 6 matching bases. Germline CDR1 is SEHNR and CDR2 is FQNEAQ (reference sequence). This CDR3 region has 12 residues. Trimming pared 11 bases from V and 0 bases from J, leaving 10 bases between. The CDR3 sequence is CALGHNQETQYF. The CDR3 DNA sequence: TGTGCCCTGGGACACAACCAAGAGACCCAGTACTTC.

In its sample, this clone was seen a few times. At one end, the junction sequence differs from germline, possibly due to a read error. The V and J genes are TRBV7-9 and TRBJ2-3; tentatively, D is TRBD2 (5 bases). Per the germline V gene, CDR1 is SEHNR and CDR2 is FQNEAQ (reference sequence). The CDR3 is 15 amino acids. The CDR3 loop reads CASSLVLGAGDTQYF. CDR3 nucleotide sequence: TGTGCCAGCAGTTTAGTACTGGGTGCGGGAGATACGCAGTATTTT.

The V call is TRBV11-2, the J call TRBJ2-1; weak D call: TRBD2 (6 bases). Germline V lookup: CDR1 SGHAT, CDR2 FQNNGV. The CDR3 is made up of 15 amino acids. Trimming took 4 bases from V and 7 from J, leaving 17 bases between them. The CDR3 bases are TGTGCCAGCAGCTGGGGCGCTCCTCGGGAGAATGAGCAGTTCTTC. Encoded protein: CASSWGAPRENEQFF.

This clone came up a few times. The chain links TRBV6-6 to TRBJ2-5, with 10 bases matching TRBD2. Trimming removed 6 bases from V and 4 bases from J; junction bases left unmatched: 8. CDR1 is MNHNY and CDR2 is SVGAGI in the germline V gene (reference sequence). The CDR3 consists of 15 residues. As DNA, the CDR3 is TGTGCCAGCAGGGACGAAGCGGGAGGGTTAGAGACCCAGTACTTC. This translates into CASRDEAGGLETQYF.

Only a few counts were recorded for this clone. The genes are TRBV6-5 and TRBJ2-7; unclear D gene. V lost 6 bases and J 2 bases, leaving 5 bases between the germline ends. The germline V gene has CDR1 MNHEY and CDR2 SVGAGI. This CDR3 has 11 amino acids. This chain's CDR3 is CASRYAYEQYF. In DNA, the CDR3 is TGTGCCAGCAGGTATGCCTACGAGCAGTACTTC.

The CDR3 here is CASSESTGTERGEQYF. The DNA of the CDR3 is TGTGCCAGCAGTGAATCCACCGGGACTGAAAGAGGCGAGCAGTACTTC. The rearrangement joins TRBV25-1 to TRBJ2-5; maybe TRBD2 (6 bases). The assigned J gene may be wrong: the sequence end matches TRBJ2-7 better. The CDR3 has 16 amino acids. The germline V gene has CDR1 MGHDK and CDR2 SYGVNS.

CDR3 protein: CASSPSGLAGDNEQFF. The DNA of the CDR3 is TGTGCCAGCAGCCCCTCGGGACTAGCGGGGGACAATGAGCAGTTCTTC. This chain connects TRBV28 to TRBJ2-1; 14 positions match TRBD2. V trimming: 6 bases; J trimming: 5 bases; junction bases outside the gene matches: 6. The CDR3 sequence is 16 residues long. Germline-derived CDR1 and CDR2 are MDHEN and SYDVKM.

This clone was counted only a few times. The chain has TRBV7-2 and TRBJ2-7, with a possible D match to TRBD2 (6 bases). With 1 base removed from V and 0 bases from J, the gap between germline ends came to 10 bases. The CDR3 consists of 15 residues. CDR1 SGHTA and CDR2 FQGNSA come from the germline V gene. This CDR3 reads CASSLGGGTSYEQYF. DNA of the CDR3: TGTGCCAGCAGCTTAGGTGGGGGGACCTCCTACGAGCAGTACTTC.

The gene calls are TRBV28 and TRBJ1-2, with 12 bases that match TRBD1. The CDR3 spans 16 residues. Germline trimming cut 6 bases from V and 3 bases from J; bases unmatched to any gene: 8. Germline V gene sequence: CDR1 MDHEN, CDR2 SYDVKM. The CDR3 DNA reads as TGTGCCAGCAGCCCTATAGGGACAGGGGGCGACTATGGCTACACCTTC. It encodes CASSPIGTGGDYGYTF.